Shown below are 3 T cell receptor beta chains from a single sample sequenced in a study of T cells in Graves' hyperthyroidism and ophthalmopathy. The source material, RNA transcripts, was used to amplify TCR beta CDR3 regions. The HTBI primer set drove a first-round RT-PCR of the TCR CDR3. TCRdb fed the multiplex PCR reads into MiXCR, producing one record per CDR3 protein. The sample records 300,000 or so distinct CDR3 sequences, 17% being singletons. Sequencing was carried out using blood. The receptors come from an older woman with Graves' ophthalmopathy.

V is TRBV6-2 or TRBV6-3 and J is TRBJ2-5; D is possibly TRBD2 (6 bases). Germline CDR1 and CDR2: MNHEY and SVGEGT. The CDR3 runs 13 residues. Deletions cut 2 bases from V and 6 bases from J, with 10 bases between. The CDR3 region is CASSYPGRKTQYF. The CDR3 bases are TGTGCCAGCAGTTACCCGGGGAGGAAGACCCAGTACTTC.

This sequence joins TRBV4-2 and TRBJ1-1; D call uncertain. V lost 4 bases and J lost 2, with 11 bases in between. Germline V gene data show CDR1 as LGHNA and CDR2 as YNFKEQ. CDR3 length: 14 residues. The CDR3 spells CASSLRAGNTEAFF. The CDR3 DNA is TGTGCCAGCAGCCTCCGGGCGGGTAACACTGAAGCTTTCTTT.

The V call is TRBV9, the J call TRBJ1-1; perhaps TRBD1 as D (6 bases). The germline gives CDR1 SGDLS, CDR2 YYNGEE. The CDR3 is 18 amino acids. The ends were cut back, 0 bases at V and 6 bases at J, with 24 bases in the middle. Written as DNA, the CDR3 is TGTGCCAGCAGCGTAGCTCCGGGTGGGGGGGGCGACGCTTCTGAAGCTTTCTTT. Protein product: CASSVAPGGGGDASEAFF.